This T cell receptor (beta chain) comes out of a study of shared clonotypes between healthy human individuals. V was clipped by 0 bases and J by 0 bases; unmatched bases: 2. From germline, CDR1 is PRHDT and CDR2 FYEKMQ (reference sequence). The CDR3 consists of 16 residues. Once extracted for a subset, genomic DNA was divided evenly among several immunoSEQ plates. TCRdb's copy holds only in-frame clones and misses some; the assay was immunoSEQ multiplex PCR. The profile shows over 2 million clones, roughly 94% of them singletons. Notes on this clone: Antigen specificity is unknown.

Regarding the study as a whole: The expectation was that sequencing depth would affect clonotype sharing among donors. Non-shared clonotypes displayed generation probabilities falling below those of clonotypes present in all four donors. The study found roughly 5% of naive CD4 clonotypes shared across a few donors.

Positively selected for CCR7, the CD45RO-negative cells used as naive CD8 cells excluded terminally differentiated effector memory CD45RA+ cells. The V gene is TRBV13, the J gene TRBJ2-3, with TRBD2 matching 8 bases. The sequence was obtained from a young man in good health. Sequenced input: naive CD8+ T cells sorted from blood. The CDR3 bases are TGTGCCAGCAGCTTAGGGAGCGGGGGTAGCACAGATACGCAGTATTTT. Translating gives CASSLGSGGSTDTQYF.